Many counts were recorded for the clone carrying this T cell receptor (beta chain). The data stem from a study of early T cells in non-severe SARS-CoV-2 infection. This CDR3 region has 13 residues. V lost 1 base and J 10 bases, leaving 11 bases between the germline ends. From germline, CDR1 is SGHVS and CDR2 FQNEAQ. TCRdb used MiXCR to reprocess the 5' RACE reads, holding one entry per CDR3 protein. The sample has around 70,000 distinct CDR3 sequences, about a tenth seen once. The chain couples TRBV7-8 to TRBJ2-1, with D unresolved. Material: whole blood, obtained at baseline. The origin of this receptor is an adult who was a healthcare worker with PCR-confirmed SARS-CoV-2 infection or an uninfected control (not recorded which). The CDR3 here is CASSLDRSTEQFF. DNA for the CDR3: TGTGCCAGCAGCTTAGATCGGTCCACAGAGCAGTTCTTC.